The 20 T cell receptor beta chains listed next were all sequenced from one sample in a study of blood T cell repertoires in COVID-19. Repertoires were generated with immunoSEQ multiplex PCR, while TCRdb's copy carries only in-frame clones and drops some. The top ten hold about 25% of the sample, which has 150,000 to 200,000 clones, almost 80% seen once. Specimen: peripheral blood. These receptors all stem from a woman aged 70-85 years with acute or convalescent COVID-19.

The rearrangement uses TRBV2 and TRBJ2-4; TRBD2 might be the D (6 bases). V lost 4 bases and J 2 bases, leaving 9 bases between the germline ends. The CDR3 loop spans 14 amino acids. Germline V CDR1 and CDR2: SNHLY, FYNNEI. CDR3 coding DNA: TGTGCCAGCAGTGCCCGGGGGACCAAAAACATTCAGTACTTC. Translation gives CASSARGTKNIQYF.

The chain carries TRBV5-4 and TRBJ2-5; no definite D call. The germline gives CDR1 SGHNT, CDR2 YYREEE (reference sequence). Trimming pared 0 bases from V and 1 base from J, leaving 7 bases between. The CDR3 has 14 residues. CDR3 nucleotides: TGTGCCAGCAGCTTGGGAGTATCCCAAGAGACCCAGTACTTC. This translates into CASSLGVSQETQYF.

This clone has just a few counts. This chain joins TRBV28 and TRBJ1-2; 9 bases are a match to TRBD1. This CDR3 is built from 15 residues. V lost 7 bases to trimming and J lost 8 bases; unmatched junction nucleotides: 14. Looked up from germline, CDR1 is MDHEN and CDR2 is SYDVKM. CDR3 DNA: TGTGCCAGCACCGCTGGGACAGGGACGTTATTAGGCTACACCTTC. Translated, it gives CASTAGTGTLLGYTF.

The V and J genes are TRBV7-9 and TRBJ2-5; 7 nucleotides agree with TRBD2. V lost 4 bases to trimming and J lost 6 bases; unmatched junction nucleotides: 11. Looked up from germline, CDR1 is SEHNR and CDR2 is FQNEAQ (reference sequence). This CDR3 has 15 residues. CDR3: CASSSWTSIGKTQYF. The DNA of the CDR3 is TGTGCCAGCAGCTCGTGGACTAGTATAGGGAAGACCCAGTACTTC.

This clone came up once. The rearrangement uses TRBV18 and TRBJ1-2; D may be TRBD1 (5 bases). This CDR3 is built from 15 residues. From germline, CDR1 is KGHSH and CDR2 LQKENI. V lost 2 bases and J lost 5, with 15 bases in between. Here the CDR3 reads CASSPEVQGGYGYTF. DNA for the CDR3: TGTGCCAGCTCACCAGAGGTTCAGGGTGGATATGGCTACACCTTC. The full variable domain, its missing parts supplied by reference TRBV18 and TRBJ1-2, is NAGVMQNPRHLVRRRGQEARLRCSPMKGHSHVYWYRQLPEEGLKFMVYLQKENIIDESGMPKERFSAEFPKEGPSILRIQQVVRGDSAAYFCASSPEVQGGYGYTFGSGTRLTVV.

The V and J genes are TRBV19 and TRBJ2-2; 9 bases match TRBD2. V trimming: 5 bases; J trimming: 7 bases; junction bases outside the gene matches: 8. Looked up from germline, CDR1 is LNHDA and CDR2 is SQIVND (reference sequence). The CDR3 is 15 residues long. The CDR3 here is CASSPGLAGIGELFF. The CDR3 DNA reads TGTGCCAGTAGTCCTGGGCTAGCGGGAATCGGGGAGCTGTTTTTT. Based on the CDR3 plus reference TRBV19 and TRBJ2-2, the full variable domain is DGGITQSPKYLFRKEGQNVTLSCEQNLNHDAMYWYRQDPGQGLRLIYYSQIVNDFQKGDIAEGYSVSREKKESFPLTVTSAQKNPTAFYLCASSPGLAGIGELFFGEGSRLTVL.

The V call is TRBV19, the J call TRBJ2-5; unclear D gene. V lost 3 bases and J lost 5, with 10 bases in between. The CDR3 covers 13 residues. Germline V CDR1 and CDR2: LNHDA, SQIVND (reference sequence). CDR3 DNA sequence: TGTGCCAGTAGTATTTCTTTGGAGGAGACCCAGTACTTC. Its protein is CASSISLEETQYF.

This clone was seen only a few times. The chain uses TRBV7-6 and TRBJ2-3, with D possibly matching TRBD2 (5 bases). The CDR3 covers 15 residues. CDR1 and CDR2 (germline): SGHVS, FNYEAQ. V lost 2 bases and J lost 4, with 13 bases in between. This CDR3 is CASSLTGFPADTQYF. The CDR3, as DNA: TGTGCCAGCAGCTTAACGGGGTTTCCAGCAGATACGCAGTATTTT.

The J gene is TRBJ2-2, the V gene TRBV2; 7 bases line up with TRBD1. The V and J ends lost 10 bases and 4 bases, in that order; junction bases with no gene match: 18. Germline V gives CDR1 SNHLY, CDR2 FYNNEI. The CDR3 is 17 amino acids. CDR3 in amino acids: CATSKEGAGLGTGELFF. The CDR3 DNA reads as TGTGCCACCTCGAAAGAGGGGGCAGGGTTGGGCACCGGGGAGCTGTTTTTT.

The rearrangement uses TRBV7-2 and TRBJ2-5, with D maybe TRBD2 (5 bases). Germline CDR1 is SGHTA and CDR2 is FQGNSA. V was trimmed by 6 bases and J by 2 bases, leaving 10 bases between them. The CDR3 has 13 residues. This chain's CDR3 is CASSPRGQETQYF. In DNA, the CDR3 is TGTGCCAGCAGTCCCCGGGGTCAAGAGACCCAGTACTTC.

J is TRBJ2-7 and V is TRBV11-2; TRBD2 aligns across 7 bases. The CDR3 loop spans 15 amino acids. Germline lookup yields CDR1 SGHAT and CDR2 FQNNGV. V dropped 1 base and J dropped 3; count of bases not matched to a gene: 6. The CDR3 region is CASSLAGGTRYEQYF. The DNA for the CDR3 is TGTGCCAGCAGCTTAGCGGGAGGAACCCGCTACGAGCAGTACTTC.

This chain links TRBV18 with TRBJ1-2; the match to TRBD1 covers 7 bases. The V segment lost 6 bases and the J segment 2 bases; nucleotides outside the gene matches: 9. There are 15 residues in the CDR3. CDR1 KGHSH and CDR2 LQKENI come from the germline V gene. In DNA form, the CDR3 reads TGTGCCAGCTCGTCCAGCGGCAGGGGGAACTATGGCTACACCTTC. Its protein product is CASSSSGRGNYGYTF.

Details on this clone: In the same sample, other DNA sequences code for this CDR3. The rearrangement joins TRBV30 to TRBJ2-5; D perhaps matches TRBD2 (5 bases). V was clipped by 2 bases and J by 5 bases, with 9 bases between them. There are 12 residues in the CDR3. Germline CDR1 and CDR2: GTSNPN and SVGIG (reference sequence). The CDR3 coding sequence is TGTGCCTGGAGTCGAGGGCTGGAGACCCAGTACTTC. Its protein product is CAWSRGLETQYF. The entire variable domain, with the rest obtained from reference TRBV30 and TRBJ2-5, is as follows: SQTIHQWPATLVQPVGSPLSLECTVEGTSNPNLYWYRQAAGRGLQLLFYSVGIGQISSEVPQNLSASRPQDRQFILSSKKLLLSDSGFYLCAWSRGLETQYFGPGTRLLVL.

The genes are TRBV5-1 and TRBJ2-2; D ambiguous. The CDR3 contains 14 residues. Trimming stripped 4 bases from V and 4 bases from J, with 11 bases between. Per germline, CDR1 SGHRS and CDR2 YFSETQ. The CDR3 region has the DNA TGCGCCAGCAGCATCCGAGGTGGCACCGGGGAGCTGTTTTTT. Encoded protein: CASSIRGGTGELFF.

At least ten counts were recorded for this clone. The chain recombines TRBV6-5 with TRBJ2-7; TRBD1 aligns across 10 bases. Germline CDR1 MNHEY, CDR2 SVGAGI. Trimming cost V 6 bases and J 4 bases; bases outside gene matches: 0. The length of the CDR3 is 12 residues. For the CDR3, the DNA is TGTGCCAGCAGGGACAGGGGGTACGAGCAGTACTTC. Translated: CASRDRGYEQYF.

The rearrangement links TRBV6-6 to TRBJ2-7; TRBD1 might be the D (6 bases). The V end lost 2 bases, the J end lost 4 bases, and 6 bases lay between the germline ends. The CDR3 consists of 12 residues. Per the germline V gene, CDR1 is MNHNY and CDR2 is SVGAGI (reference sequence). CDR3 sequence: CASSYGQYEQYF. The CDR3, as DNA: TGTGCCAGCAGTTACGGACAGTACGAGCAGTACTTC.

This clone was counted a single time. V usage is TRBV4-2 and J usage is TRBJ2-1, with D possibly TRBD2 on 6 matching bases. This CDR3 has 15 amino acids. V was trimmed by 3 bases and J by 4 bases, leaving 13 bases between them. The V gene's germline CDR1 is LGHNA and CDR2 YNFKEQ. CDR3 loop: CASSQAGSGYNEQFF. The CDR3 coding sequence is TGTGCCAGCAGCCAGGCGGGGAGCGGATACAATGAGCAGTTCTTC.

This chain joins TRBV5-1 and TRBJ2-7, with TRBD1 as a possible D gene (5 bases). Trimming shortened V by 0 bases and J by 6 bases, and 10 bases separated the two germline ends. The CDR3 spans 13 residues. Germline V gene data show CDR1 as SGHRS and CDR2 as YFSETQ. CDR3 sequence reads: CASSLGQGTEQYF. CDR3 sequence (DNA): TGCGCCAGCAGCTTGGGGCAGGGTACCGAGCAGTACTTC.

The rearrangement joins TRBV19 to TRBJ2-7; TRBD2 might be the D (8 bases). Trimming took off 3 bases at V and 7 bases at J, with 25 bases between the two ends. CDR1 is LNHDA, CDR2 SQIVND, per germline (reference sequence). CDR3 length: 17 amino acids. The CDR3 DNA reads TGTGCCAGTAGTATCGATCTTAGCGGGAAGGGGGCGGGAGAGCAGTACTTC. Its protein product is CASSIDLSGKGAGEQYF.

The J gene is TRBJ2-7, the V gene TRBV10-3, with D possibly matching TRBD2 (5 bases). V was shortened by 4 bases and J by 3 bases, with 7 bases between the two germline ends. Per the germline V gene, CDR1 is ENHRY and CDR2 is SYGVKD. The CDR3 is 12 residues long. The CDR3 DNA reads as TGTGCCATCAGTGCGGGGAACTACGAGCAGTACTTC. Translating gives CAISAGNYEQYF.